One T cell receptor beta chain is described in this entry. This sample is drawn from a study of shared clonotypes between healthy human individuals. Measured with immunoSEQ multiplex PCR; TCRdb has only the in-frame clones, and not every one. This table holds some 530,000 clones, about 72% found once. The CDR3 spans 13 residues. V lost 10 bases and J 1 base, leaving 13 bases between the germline ends. Germline CDR1 and CDR2: MDHEN and SYDVKM. The chain is built from TRBV28 and TRBJ1-2; D uncertain. The receptor comes from a middle-aged woman in good health. Some clones in this sample may be carry-over from other donors' samples. Material for sequencing was PBMCs. This CDR3 reads CATDTASNYGYTF. CDR3 coding DNA: TGTGCCACCGACACGGCGAGTAACTATGGCTACACCTTC.